This is a list of T cell receptor beta chains from one sample in a study of blood T cells in healthy people across ages. TCRdb fed the 5' RACE reads into MiXCR, producing one record per CDR3 protein. Of around 1,500,000 distinct CDR3 sequences in the sample, 25% to 30% are singletons; the top ten hold 6.5% to 8.5%. Material for sequencing was blood. These TCRs come from a woman aged 25 to 39 in good health. The CDR3 runs from the conserved cysteine through the conserved F or W.

V: TRBV6-6
CDR3: CASRPVGQGNSPLHF

V: TRBV11-2
CDR3: CASSLARIYGYTF

V: TRBV24-1
CDR3: CATSDWGAGEQYF

V: TRBV9
CDR3: CASSVGTDSGYTQYF

V: TRBV7-2
CDR3: CASSPGGGRRYGYTF

V: TRBV3-1
CDR3: CASSQGPMSAFF

V: TRBV4-1
CDR3: CASSQSPTGRRGDTEAFF

V: TRBV27
CDR3: CASRPTGFETQYF

V: TRBV4-1
CDR3: CASRRVQGAPLGHTEAFF

V: TRBV2
CDR3: CASSEAVNSYEQYF

V: TRBV20-1
CDR3: CSAEGVNSYEQYF

V: TRBV20-1
CDR3: CSARDPAGGPYEQFF

V: TRBV15
CDR3: CATSRDWDYGYTF